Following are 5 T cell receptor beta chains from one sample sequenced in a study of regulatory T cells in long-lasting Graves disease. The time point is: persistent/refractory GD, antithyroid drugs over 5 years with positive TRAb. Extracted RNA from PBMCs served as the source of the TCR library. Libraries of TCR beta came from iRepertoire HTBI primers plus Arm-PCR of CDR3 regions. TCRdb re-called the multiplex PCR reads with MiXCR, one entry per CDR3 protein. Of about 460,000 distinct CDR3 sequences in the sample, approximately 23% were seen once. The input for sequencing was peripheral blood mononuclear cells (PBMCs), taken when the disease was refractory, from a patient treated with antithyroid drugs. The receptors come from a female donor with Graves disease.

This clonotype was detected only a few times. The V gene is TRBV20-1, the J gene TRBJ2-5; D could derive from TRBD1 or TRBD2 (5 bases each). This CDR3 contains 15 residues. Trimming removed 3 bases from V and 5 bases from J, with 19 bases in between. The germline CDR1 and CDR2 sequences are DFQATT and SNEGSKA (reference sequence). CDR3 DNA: TGCAGTGCTAGTGCCCTCGGCCTCGGGACGGAGACCCAGTACTTC. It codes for CSASALGLGTETQYF.

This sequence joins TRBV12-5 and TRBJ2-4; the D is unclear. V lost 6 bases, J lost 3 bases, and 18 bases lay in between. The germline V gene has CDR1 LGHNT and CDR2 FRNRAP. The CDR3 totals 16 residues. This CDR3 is CASGATSGPLKNIQYF. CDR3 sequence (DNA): TGTGCTAGTGGGGCAACTTCTGGACCGCTCAAAAACATTCAGTACTTC.

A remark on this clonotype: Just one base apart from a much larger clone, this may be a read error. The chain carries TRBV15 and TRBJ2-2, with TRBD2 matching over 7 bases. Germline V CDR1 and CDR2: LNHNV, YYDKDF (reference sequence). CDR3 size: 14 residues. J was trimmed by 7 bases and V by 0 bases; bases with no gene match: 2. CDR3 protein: CATSREASGGELFF. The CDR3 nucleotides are TGTGCCACCAGCAGAGAGGCTAGCGGCGGGGAGCTGTTTTTT.

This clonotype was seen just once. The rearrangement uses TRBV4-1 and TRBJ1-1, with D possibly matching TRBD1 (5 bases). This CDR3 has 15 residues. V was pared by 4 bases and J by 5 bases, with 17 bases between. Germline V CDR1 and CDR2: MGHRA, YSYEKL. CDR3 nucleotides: TGCGCCAGCAGCCGCGACCGGGACGGACTAACTGAAGCTTTCTTT. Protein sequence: CASSRDRDGLTEAFF.

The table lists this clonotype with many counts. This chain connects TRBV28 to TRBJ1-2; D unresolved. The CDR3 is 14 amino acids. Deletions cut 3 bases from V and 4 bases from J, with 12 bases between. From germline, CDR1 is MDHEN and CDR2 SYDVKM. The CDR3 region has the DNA TGTGCCAGCAGTTTGAGCGTCGGGCTCTATGGCTACACCTTC. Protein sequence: CASSLSVGLYGYTF.